The rows below give T cell receptor beta chains drawn from one sample of a study of T cell responses to AZD1222 COVID-19 vaccine. Some clones are missing from TCRdb's copy, which holds only in-frame ones; the method was immunoSEQ multiplex PCR. The sample records 100,000 to 150,000 clones, over 85% being singletons. The material was peripheral blood, obtained on day 0 of AZD1222 vaccination. These receptor sequences come from an adult in good health. Each CDR3 is given with its conserved first and last residue. Each record gives: D gene, J gene, V gene, clone size, CDR3 protein, CDR3 DNA. D genes are given only for firm matches. Clone sizes are given selectively: once, few, many, or a class where the clone is expanded.

D gene: TRBD1; J gene: TRBJ1-1; V gene: TRBV27; clone size: -; CDR3 protein: CASSFTGTGLGSFF; CDR3 DNA: TGTGCCAGCAGTTTTACCGGGACAGGGTTAGGTTCTTTCTTT
D gene: -; J gene: TRBJ1-4; V gene: TRBV9; clone size: -; CDR3 protein: CASGTTASNEKLFF; CDR3 DNA: TGTGCCAGCGGAACCACAGCCTCTAATGAAAAACTGTTTTTT
D gene: -; J gene: TRBJ2-1; V gene: TRBV7-3; clone size: -; CDR3 protein: CASSLAGNTKQEQFF; CDR3 DNA: TGTGCCAGCAGCTTAGCCGGGAACACTAAGCAGGAGCAGTTCTTC
D gene: -; J gene: TRBJ2-7; V gene: TRBV7-2; clone size: -; CDR3 protein: CASSLPVPYEQYF; CDR3 DNA: TGTGCCAGCAGCTTACCCGTACCCTACGAGCAGTACTTC
D gene: TRBD1; J gene: TRBJ2-7; V gene: TRBV13; clone size: -; CDR3 protein: CASSLSGQSFYEQYF; CDR3 DNA: TGTGCCAGCAGCTTATCGGGACAGAGTTTCTACGAGCAGTACTTC
D gene: TRBD1; J gene: TRBJ2-7; V gene: TRBV4-2; clone size: -; CDR3 protein: CASSQDSGQGYEQYF; CDR3 DNA: TGTGCCAGCAGCCAAGATTCGGGACAGGGCTACGAGCAGTACTTC
D gene: -; J gene: TRBJ1-1; V gene: TRBV2; clone size: -; CDR3 protein: CASSVGKNTEAFF; CDR3 DNA: TGTGCCAGCAGTGTCGGGAAGAACACTGAAGCTTTCTTT
D gene: TRBD2; J gene: TRBJ2-1; V gene: TRBV5-1; clone size: -; CDR3 protein: CASSSVLAGGEQLFF; CDR3 DNA: TGCGCCAGCAGCTCAGTACTAGCGGGGGGAGAACAATTGTTCTTC
D gene: -; J gene: TRBJ2-3; V gene: TRBV30; clone size: -; CDR3 protein: CAWSPLSGGTQYF; CDR3 DNA: TGTGCCTGGAGTCCACTGTCTGGTGGTACGCAGTATTTT
D gene: -; J gene: TRBJ1-1; V gene: TRBV6-2/TRBV6-3; clone size: -; CDR3 protein: CASSSSLPNMNTEAFF; CDR3 DNA: TGTGCCAGCAGTTCGTCGCTACCTAACATGAACACTGAAGCTTTCTTT
D gene: -; J gene: TRBJ2-7; V gene: TRBV14; clone size: -; CDR3 protein: CASSQGRGRETYEQYF; CDR3 DNA: TGTGCCAGCAGCCAAGGGAGGGGACGGGAGACCTACGAGCAGTACTTC
D gene: -; J gene: TRBJ1-2; V gene: TRBV19; clone size: -; CDR3 protein: CASSIGTENYGYTF; CDR3 DNA: TGTGCCAGTAGTATAGGAACGGAGAACTATGGCTACACCTTC
D gene: -; J gene: TRBJ2-1; V gene: TRBV7-2; clone size: -; CDR3 protein: CASSLSAYEQFF; CDR3 DNA: TGTGCCAGCAGCTTAAGCGCGTATGAGCAGTTCTTC
D gene: -; J gene: TRBJ1-2; V gene: TRBV5-8; clone size: -; CDR3 protein: CASSLGYSARGYTF; CDR3 DNA: TGTGCCAGCAGCTTGGGTTACAGCGCTCGGGGCTACACCTTC
D gene: TRBD1; J gene: TRBJ1-2; V gene: TRBV12-3/TRBV12-4; clone size: -; CDR3 protein: CASSLSTGVGYTF; CDR3 DNA: TGTGCCAGCAGTTTATCTACAGGGGTTGGCTACACCTTC
D gene: -; J gene: TRBJ2-1; V gene: TRBV6-5; clone size: once; CDR3 protein: CASSYSGGIPYNEQFF; CDR3 DNA: TGTGCCAGCAGTTACTCGGGCGGGATTCCCTACAATGAGCAGTTCTTC
D gene: TRBD1; J gene: TRBJ2-1; V gene: TRBV18; clone size: -; CDR3 protein: CASSPPSGQDNEQFF; CDR3 DNA: TGTGCCAGCTCACCACCCTCAGGACAGGACAATGAGCAGTTCTTC
D gene: -; J gene: TRBJ1-2; V gene: TRBV2; clone size: -; CDR3 protein: CASGRYTF; CDR3 DNA: TGTGCCAGCGGTCGCTACACCTTC
D gene: TRBD2; J gene: TRBJ2-5; V gene: TRBV28; clone size: -; CDR3 protein: CASSSPRTSGGLETQYF; CDR3 DNA: TGTGCCAGCAGTTCCCCAAGGACTAGCGGGGGGTTAGAGACCCAGTACTTC
D gene: -; J gene: TRBJ2-6; V gene: TRBV25-1; clone size: -; CDR3 protein: CASSGYYLPSGANVLTF; CDR3 DNA: TGTGCCAGCAGTGGGTACTATCTCCCCTCTGGGGCCAACGTCCTGACTTTC
D gene: -; J gene: TRBJ2-3; V gene: TRBV6-5; clone size: -; CDR3 protein: CASSYRPSTGTDTQYF; CDR3 DNA: TGTGCCAGCAGTTACCGCCCCTCGACAGGCACAGATACGCAGTATTTT
D gene: TRBD2; J gene: TRBJ2-1; V gene: TRBV3-1/TRBV3-2; clone size: once; CDR3 protein: CASSSIGPSGRFVHEQFF; CDR3 DNA: TGTGCCAGCAGCTCTATCGGCCCTAGCGGGAGGTTTGTCCATGAGCAGTTCTTC
D gene: -; J gene: TRBJ2-3; V gene: TRBV19; clone size: -; CDR3 protein: CATSPGGDPTDTQYF; CDR3 DNA: TGTGCCACCTCGCCGGGCGGGGATCCCACAGATACGCAGTATTTT
D gene: TRBD1; J gene: TRBJ2-7; V gene: TRBV19; clone size: -; CDR3 protein: CASNYRGSDEQYF; CDR3 DNA: TGTGCCAGTAATTACAGGGGAAGCGACGAGCAGTACTTC
D gene: -; J gene: TRBJ2-1; V gene: TRBV7-2; clone size: -; CDR3 protein: CASSLEQGTYNEQFF; CDR3 DNA: TGTGCCAGCAGCTTAGAGCAGGGGACCTACAATGAGCAGTTCTTC
D gene: -; J gene: TRBJ2-7; V gene: TRBV2; clone size: -; CDR3 protein: CASRAGLASYEQYF; CDR3 DNA: TGTGCCAGCCGGGCGGGGCTAGCCTCCTACGAGCAGTACTTC
D gene: -; J gene: TRBJ1-2; V gene: TRBV2; clone size: -; CDR3 protein: CASRGGTNYGYTF; CDR3 DNA: TGTGCCAGCAGGGGGGGCACTAACTATGGCTACACCTTC
D gene: -; J gene: TRBJ1-1; V gene: TRBV12-3/TRBV12-4; clone size: -; CDR3 protein: CASSLKVGTEAFF; CDR3 DNA: TGTGCCAGCAGTTTAAAAGTGGGCACTGAAGCTTTCTTT
D gene: TRBD1; J gene: TRBJ1-2; V gene: TRBV13; clone size: -; CDR3 protein: CASRLQGAISYGYTF; CDR3 DNA: TGTGCCAGCAGGCTACAGGGGGCCATCTCCTATGGCTACACCTTC
D gene: -; J gene: TRBJ1-1; V gene: TRBV2; clone size: -; CDR3 protein: CASRRDGTEAFF; CDR3 DNA: TGTGCCAGCAGGCGTGATGGCACTGAAGCTTTCTTT
D gene: -; J gene: TRBJ1-2; V gene: TRBV28; clone size: -; CDR3 protein: CASSLDGYGYTF; CDR3 DNA: TGTGCCAGCAGCCTGGACGGCTATGGCTACACCTTC
D gene: -; J gene: TRBJ1-2; V gene: TRBV19; clone size: -; CDR3 protein: CASSIAVYGGGYTF; CDR3 DNA: TGTGCCAGTAGTATAGCAGTTTATGGTGGTGGCTACACCTTC
D gene: TRBD2; J gene: TRBJ2-3; V gene: TRBV18; clone size: -; CDR3 protein: CASSPTLIGGGTDTQYF; CDR3 DNA: TGTGCCAGCTCACCGACTCTTATAGGCGGGGGTACAGATACGCAGTATTTT
D gene: -; J gene: TRBJ1-4; V gene: TRBV18; clone size: once; CDR3 protein: CASSRGGANEKLFF; CDR3 DNA: TGTGCCAGCTCCCGGGGAGGCGCTAATGAAAAACTGTTTTTT
D gene: -; J gene: TRBJ2-3; V gene: TRBV30; clone size: few; CDR3 protein: CAWSDLDTQYF; CDR3 DNA: TGTGCCTGGAGTGACTTGGATACGCAGTATTTT
D gene: TRBD2; J gene: TRBJ2-2; V gene: TRBV30; clone size: -; CDR3 protein: CAWRGLAGGPGELFF; CDR3 DNA: TGTGCCTGGAGGGGACTAGCGGGGGGGCCCGGGGAGCTGTTTTTT
D gene: -; J gene: TRBJ2-7; V gene: TRBV2; clone size: once; CDR3 protein: CASMGLSTHEQYF; CDR3 DNA: TGTGCCAGCATGGGCTTAAGTACCCACGAGCAGTACTTC
D gene: -; J gene: TRBJ2-7; V gene: TRBV6-2/TRBV6-3; clone size: -; CDR3 protein: CASSGGRAYEQYF; CDR3 DNA: TGTGCCAGCAGTGGGGGAAGGGCCTACGAGCAGTACTTC
D gene: TRBD1; J gene: TRBJ1-2; V gene: TRBV18; clone size: -; CDR3 protein: CASSHPGTGGRGYGYTF; CDR3 DNA: TGTGCCAGCTCCCATCCGGGGACAGGGGGCCGAGGCTATGGCTACACCTTC
D gene: TRBD2; J gene: TRBJ2-1; V gene: TRBV30; clone size: -; CDR3 protein: CAWAGLAGYNEQFF; CDR3 DNA: TGTGCCTGGGCCGGACTAGCGGGATACAATGAGCAGTTCTTC
D gene: -; J gene: TRBJ1-3; V gene: TRBV19; clone size: -; CDR3 protein: CASSISGMENTIYF; CDR3 DNA: TGTGCCAGTAGTATATCCGGGATGGAAAACACCATATATTTT
D gene: TRBD2; J gene: TRBJ2-5; V gene: TRBV28; clone size: -; CDR3 protein: CASSMGLAGVETQYF; CDR3 DNA: TGTGCCAGCAGTATGGGACTAGCGGGAGTAGAGACCCAGTACTTC
D gene: TRBD2; J gene: TRBJ2-2; V gene: TRBV11-3; clone size: -; CDR3 protein: CASSAHKTSGSTGELFF; CDR3 DNA: TGTGCCAGCAGCGCCCACAAGACTAGCGGGAGTACCGGGGAGCTGTTTTTT
D gene: TRBD1; J gene: TRBJ2-5; V gene: TRBV25-1; clone size: few; CDR3 protein: CASSDPDRYQETQYF; CDR3 DNA: TGTGCCAGCAGTGACCCGGACAGGTACCAAGAGACCCAGTACTTC
D gene: -; J gene: TRBJ2-7; V gene: TRBV6-1; clone size: -; CDR3 protein: CASSLRPSYEQYF; CDR3 DNA: TGTGCCAGCAGCCTGAGACCGTCCTACGAGCAGTACTTC
D gene: -; J gene: TRBJ2-1; V gene: TRBV28; clone size: -; CDR3 protein: CASSGWGSGEQFF; CDR3 DNA: TGTGCCAGCAGTGGATGGGGGTCGGGCGAGCAGTTCTTC
D gene: -; J gene: TRBJ2-1; V gene: TRBV4-1; clone size: few; CDR3 protein: CASSQDRATSSYNEQFF; CDR3 DNA: TGCGCCAGCAGCCAAGATCGGGCCACAAGCTCCTACAATGAGCAGTTCTTC
D gene: TRBD2; J gene: TRBJ2-5; V gene: TRBV3-1/TRBV3-2; clone size: -; CDR3 protein: CASSQGRLAGGYQETQYF; CDR3 DNA: TGTGCCAGCAGCCAAGGACGACTAGCGGGAGGTTATCAAGAGACCCAGTACTTC
D gene: -; J gene: TRBJ1-6; V gene: TRBV25-1; clone size: -; CDR3 protein: CASSESSGYSPLHF; CDR3 DNA: TGTGCCAGCAGTGAAAGTTCAGGATATTCACCCCTCCACTTT
D gene: TRBD2; J gene: TRBJ2-7; V gene: TRBV6-5; clone size: -; CDR3 protein: CASSYRASGSQEQYF; CDR3 DNA: TGTGCCAGCAGTTACAGGGCTAGCGGGAGTCAAGAGCAGTACTTC
D gene: -; J gene: TRBJ2-2; V gene: TRBV6-5; clone size: once; CDR3 protein: CASTLGSNTGELFF; CDR3 DNA: TGTGCCAGCACCCTCGGGTCCAACACCGGGGAGCTGTTTTTT
D gene: TRBD1; J gene: TRBJ2-7; V gene: TRBV27; clone size: -; CDR3 protein: CAAGGQIYEQYF; CDR3 DNA: TGTGCCGCAGGGGGACAGATTTACGAGCAGTACTTC
D gene: -; J gene: TRBJ2-7; V gene: TRBV24-1; clone size: -; CDR3 protein: CATSMGYEQYF; CDR3 DNA: TGTGCCACCTCCATGGGGTACGAGCAGTACTTC